These 26 T cell receptor beta chains came from one sample sequenced in a study of shared clonotypes between healthy human individuals. Here immunoSEQ multiplex PCR was the method, and the copy in TCRdb shows in-frame clones only, minus some. The table shows around 500,000 clones, with roughly 80% occurring only once. Sequencing input: PBMCs. These TCRs come from a woman between 40 and 50 years old in good health. Some clones in this sample may be carry-over from other donors' samples.

This rearrangement joins TRBV19 to TRBJ1-5; 7 bases agree with TRBD1. The CDR3 extends over 14 amino acids. Per germline, CDR1 LNHDA and CDR2 SQIVND (reference sequence). V lost 7 bases to trimming and J lost 2 bases; unmatched junction nucleotides: 5. This chain's CDR3 is CASTLGQGNQPQHF. The CDR3 bases are TGTGCCAGTACCCTCGGACAGGGCAATCAGCCCCAGCATTTT. Looking up the rest from reference TRBV19 and TRBJ1-5 gives the full variable domain: DGGITQSPKYLFRKEGQNVTLSCEQNLNHDAMYWYRQDPGQGLRLIYYSQIVNDFQKGDIAEGYSVSREKKESFPLTVTSAQKNPTAFYLCASTLGQGNQPQHFGDGTRLSIL.

The rearrangement uses TRBV2 and TRBJ2-2; a weak D match, TRBD2 (5 bases). This CDR3 has 16 amino acids. V shed 2 bases and J shed 0 bases, with 10 bases lying between them. Germline CDR1 reads SNHLY; CDR2 reads FYNNEI. CDR3 nucleotides: TGTGCCAGCAGTGAACGAGGCGGGTCGAACACCGGGGAGCTGTTTTTT. Its protein is CASSERGGSNTGELFF.

Details on this clone: At the DNA level, this CDR3 is encoded by other sequences in the same sample as well. V gene TRBV30 combines with J gene TRBJ2-3; TRBD2 matches 10 bases. V was pared by 2 bases and J by 6 bases, with 8 bases of the junction left unmatched. This CDR3 spans 15 amino acids. Germline V gives CDR1 GTSNPN, CDR2 SVGIG (reference sequence). In nucleotides, the CDR3 is TGTGCCTGGAGTCGGACTAGCGGTCGTCTTGATACGCAGTATTTT. Translation gives CAWSRTSGRLDTQYF.

The genes are TRBV19 and TRBJ2-7; TRBD1 aligns across 10 bases. This CDR3 contains 15 residues. V gave up 5 bases and J gave up 6 bases; unmatched junction bases: 10. Germline CDR1 reads LNHDA; CDR2 reads SQIVND (reference sequence). DNA for the CDR3: TGTGCCAGTAGTCCCCGACAGGGGGCGCCCCGCGAGCAGTACTTC. Protein product: CASSPRQGAPREQYF. The full variable domain, in which reference TRBV19 and TRBJ2-7 provide the parts outside the CDR3, is DGGITQSPKYLFRKEGQNVTLSCEQNLNHDAMYWYRQDPGQGLRLIYYSQIVNDFQKGDIAEGYSVSREKKESFPLTVTSAQKNPTAFYLCASSPRQGAPREQYFGPGTRLTVT.

The chain employs TRBV2 and TRBJ1-2; no definite D call. Germline lookup yields CDR1 SNHLY and CDR2 FYNNEI. The CDR3 covers 13 residues. The ends were cut back, 0 bases at V and 4 bases at J, with 6 bases in the middle. CDR3 in DNA: TGTGCCAGCAGTGAAGCGCGGACCTATGGCTACACCTTC. It is translated as CASSEARTYGYTF. The full variable domain, completed using reference TRBV2 and TRBJ1-2, is EPEVTQTPSHQVTQMGQEVILRCVPISNHLYFYWYRQILGQKVEFLVSFYNNEISEKSEIFDDQFSVERPDGSNFTLKIRSTKLEDSAMYFCASSEARTYGYTFGSGTRLTVV.

This clone was seen ten or more times. The sample has other DNA sequences that encode this CDR3 too. The chain couples TRBV28 to TRBJ1-2, with a weak D call TRBD1 (5 bases). Trimming removed 4 bases at V and 1 base at J, with 7 bases between. The CDR3 extends over 13 amino acids. Germline CDR1 is MDHEN and CDR2 is SYDVKM. The CDR3 bases are TGTGCCAGCAGTTACGGGGGTAACTATGGCTACACCTTC. Protein: CASSYGGNYGYTF.

The chain joins TRBV5-1 to TRBJ2-7, with 8 bases aligning to TRBD1. Trimming cost V 4 bases and J 2 bases; bases outside gene matches: 5. Germline CDR1 is SGHRS and CDR2 is YFSETQ. This CDR3 comprises 14 residues. The CDR3 DNA reads as TGCGCCAGCAGCAATCCGGGACAGGCCTACGAGCAGTACTTC. It codes for CASSNPGQAYEQYF.

Worth noting for this clone: A far larger clone lies a single base away; this is likely a read error. Distinct nucleotide sequences in the sample also encode this CDR3. The rearrangement links TRBV7-2 to TRBJ1-5; D not certain. Trimming removed 0 bases at V and 4 bases at J, with 4 bases between. The length of the CDR3 is 13 residues. Germline-derived CDR1 and CDR2 are SGHTA and FQGNSA. This CDR3 reads CASSLARNQPQHF. CDR3 DNA: TGTGCCAGCAGCTTAGCCAGAAATCAGCCCCAGCATTTT.

The chain employs TRBV7-3 and TRBJ2-2, with D uncertain. The CDR3 runs to 14 residues. V lost 6 bases and J 0 bases, leaving 8 bases between the germline ends. Germline V gene data show CDR1 as SGHTA and CDR2 as FQGTGA. The CDR3 sequence is CASRPDPNTGELFF. Written as DNA, the CDR3 is TGTGCCAGCAGACCCGACCCGAACACCGGGGAGCTGTTTTTT.

Worth noting for this clone: A read error likely explains this, since a far larger clone differs by one base. V and J are TRBV15 and TRBJ2-4; the D gene is possibly TRBD2 (5 bases). CDR3 length: 13 amino acids. The germline V gene encodes CDR1 LNHNV and CDR2 YYDKDF (reference sequence). V was shortened by 4 bases and J by 12 bases, with 16 bases between the two germline ends. CDR3: CATSIGISERQYF. The CDR3 nucleotides read TGTGCCACCAGCATCGGGATTAGTGAGCGTCAGTACTTC.

Note on this clone: Being one base from a much bigger clone, this may be a read error. This chain connects TRBV6-1 to TRBJ2-2; unclear D gene. This CDR3 region has 11 residues. Germline-derived CDR1 and CDR2 are MNHNS and SASEGT. The V end lost 5 bases, the J end lost 5 bases, and 3 bases lay between the germline ends. The CDR3 nucleotides read TGTGCCAGCAGTCAGACCGGGGAGCTGTTTTTT. Its protein product is CASSQTGELFF.

The CDR3 here is CASSGGVTYNEQFF. DNA for the CDR3: TGCGCCAGCAGTGGGGGAGTAACCTACAATGAGCAGTTCTTC. The rearrangement joins TRBV10-1 to TRBJ2-1; the D gene is possibly TRBD2 (5 bases). CDR1 and CDR2 from the germline V gene are WNHNN and SYGVQD (reference sequence). The CDR3 length is 14 residues. V lost 4 bases, J lost 2 bases, and 9 bases lay in between.

The chain has TRBV5-1 and TRBJ1-3, with D unclear. Per the germline V gene, CDR1 is SGHRS and CDR2 is YFSETQ. The CDR3 spans 14 residues. Trimming pared 3 bases from V and 4 bases from J, leaving 11 bases between. The CDR3 coding sequence is TGCGCCAGCAGCTCGATGGTTGGGGGAAACACCATATATTTT. Amino acids: CASSSMVGGNTIYF.

This clone has at least ten counts. The chain employs TRBV5-1 and TRBJ2-3, with 10 bases fitting TRBD2. V trimming: 3 bases; J trimming: 5 bases; junction bases outside the gene matches: 9. The CDR3 is 16 residues long. Per the germline V gene, CDR1 is SGHRS and CDR2 is YFSETQ. Written as DNA, the CDR3 is TGCGCCAGCAGCTACGGTCTAGCGGGAGTTATAGATACGCAGTATTTT. Translation gives CASSYGLAGVIDTQYF.

The chain couples TRBV12-5 to TRBJ2-1; the D gene is possibly TRBD2 (5 bases). V was shortened by 6 bases and J by 6 bases, with 9 bases between the two germline ends. The CDR3 consists of 12 residues. Looked up from germline, CDR1 is LGHNT and CDR2 is FRNRAP. The CDR3 loop reads CASGTGINEQFF. The CDR3 DNA reads TGTGCTAGTGGCACCGGGATCAATGAGCAGTTCTTC.

The chain is built from TRBV15 and TRBJ1-2; D not certain. Germline CDR1 is LNHNV and CDR2 is YYDKDF (reference sequence). V lost 0 bases and J lost 2, with 7 bases in between. There are 14 residues in the CDR3. CDR3 in DNA: TGTGCCACCAGCAGAGATTGGGGAAACTATGGCTACACCTTC. Protein: CATSRDWGNYGYTF.

This clone was seen a handful of times. The V call is TRBV5-1, the J call TRBJ1-1; the D is unclear. The germline V gene encodes CDR1 SGHRS and CDR2 YFSETQ. CDR3 length: 13 amino acids. Trimming cost V 3 bases and J 0 bases, with 6 bases left between them. The CDR3 bases are TGCGCCAGCAGCTGGAGCGTGAACACTGAAGCTTTCTTT. Encoded protein: CASSWSVNTEAFF.

This clone has more than one count but fewer than ten. The CDR3 is CASSEASGSFNEQFF. Here the CDR3 DNA reads TGTGCCAGCAGTGAGGCTAGCGGGAGTTTCAATGAGCAGTTCTTC. This chain joins TRBV6-4 and TRBJ2-1; 10 positions agree with TRBD2. The CDR3 extends over 15 amino acids. V lost 3 bases and J lost 6; bases outside the gene matches: 5. From germline, CDR1 is MRHNA and CDR2 SNTAGT.

This clone was detected only once. The V call is TRBV19, the J call TRBJ2-3; 9 bases align to TRBD2. The CDR3 spans 13 residues. Losses at the gene ends were 9 bases for V and 1 base for J; bases not matched to a gene: 2. CDR1 is LNHDA, CDR2 SQIVND, per germline (reference sequence). In DNA form, the CDR3 reads TGTGCCAGCCGACTAGCGGGCACAGATACGCAGTATTTT. Its translation: CASRLAGTDTQYF.

Points on this clone: One junction end disagrees with the germline gene, perhaps due to a read error. The DNA of the CDR3 is TGTGCCAGCAGCTCCCCCAGTGCTCAGTCCCAGCATTTT. Translated, it gives CASSSPSAQSQHF. The rearrangement links TRBV5-6 to TRBJ1-5; D call uncertain. The CDR3 runs 13 residues. Germline V gene sequence: CDR1 SGHDT, CDR2 YYEEEE.

The J gene is TRBJ2-1, the V gene TRBV7-3; 8 bases map to TRBD2. In germline, CDR1 is SGHTA, CDR2 FQGTGA. The V gene end was trimmed by 1 base and the J gene end by 4 bases; junction bases not matched to a gene: 15. The CDR3 runs 19 residues. The CDR3 protein is CASSLIASGRAKGYNEQFF. CDR3 nucleotides: TGTGCCAGCAGCTTAATCGCCAGCGGGAGAGCCAAAGGGTACAATGAGCAGTTCTTC.

Concerning this clone: A far larger clone differs by one base, so this is likely a read error. The gene calls are TRBV2 and TRBJ2-7, with 7 bases that match TRBD2. The CDR3 loop spans 16 amino acids. CDR1 and CDR2 from the germline V gene are SNHLY and FYNNEI. V shed 4 bases, J shed 5 bases, and the junction held 14 bases outside the gene matches. CDR3 residues: CASSVSSGMGSHEQYF. Here the CDR3 DNA reads TGTGCCAGCAGTGTATCCAGCGGGATGGGGTCCCACGAGCAGTACTTC. The full variable domain, completed using reference TRBV2 and TRBJ2-7, is EPEVTQTPSHQVTQMGQEVILRCVPISNHLYFYWYRQILGQKVEFLVSFYNNEISEKSEIFDDQFSVERPDGSNFTLKIRSTKLEDSAMYFCASSVSSGMGSHEQYFGPGTRLTVT.

The J gene is TRBJ2-7, the V gene TRBV2, with a tentative D call TRBD1 (6 bases). Germline V CDR1 and CDR2: SNHLY, FYNNEI. The ends were cut back, 2 bases at V and 4 bases at J, with 15 bases in the middle. This CDR3 is 15 amino acids long. CDR3 residues: CASSENTGISYEQYF. Written as DNA, the CDR3 is TGTGCCAGCAGTGAAAACACAGGGATTAGTTACGAGCAGTACTTC.

This clone was counted once. It is likely a read error: a sequence one base away is far more abundant. The chain combines TRBV29-1 with TRBJ1-2; no clear D gene. The germline V and J ends were trimmed by 8 bases and 4 bases, with 14 bases remaining between them. Germline V gene lookup returns CDR1 SQVTM and CDR2 ANQGSEA. The CDR3 contains 12 residues. CDR3 bases: TGCAGCCCCGAAGTGGTCCCCTATGGCTACACCTTC. Amino acid sequence: CSPEVVPYGYTF.

About this clone itself: Only one base separates this from a far larger clonotype, so it likely reflects a read error. V is TRBV28 and J is TRBJ1-2, with 8 bases identical to TRBD1. This CDR3 has 11 amino acids. Per germline, CDR1 MDHEN and CDR2 SYDVKM. CDR3 nucleotides: TGTGCCAGCAGCCAAGACAGGGGCTGCGCCTTC. It encodes CASSQDRGCAF.

Turning to this clone: This likely stems from a read error, as it lies one base from a far larger clone. This sequence joins TRBV5-6 and TRBJ1-1, with 9 bases lining up with TRBD1. The germline CDR1 and CDR2 sequences are SGHDT and YYEEEE. J gave up 0 bases and V 2 bases, and 5 bases lay outside the gene matches. This CDR3 spans 16 amino acids. CDR3 sequence (DNA): TGTGCCAGCAGCTTTGTGGACAGGGGTATGAACACTGAAGCTTTCTTT. It codes for CASSFVDRGMNTEAFF.